This T cell receptor (beta chain) was sequenced during a study of cytomegalovirus exposure and HLA in healthy donors. Trimming removed 6 bases from V and 4 bases from J; junction bases left unmatched: 7. CDR3 size: 15 residues. The germline CDR1 and CDR2 sequences are SNHLY and FYNNEI. Vbeta (60) and Jbeta (13) primers were used in the PCR. Measured with immunoSEQ multiplex PCR; TCRdb has only the in-frame clones, and not every one. Among some 150,000 clones listed, approximately 80% were seen once. Study findings and constraints: No immune exposure information besides CMV serostatus was available.

This clone appeared a few times. Its specificity is unknown. This sequence joins TRBV2 and TRBJ2-1; 9 positions agree with TRBD1. The receptor was isolated from a woman in her twenties or thirties in good health and CMV-seropositive. Sequencing was performed on PBMCs. The CDR3 is CASRVSGTGYNEQFF. CDR3 in DNA: TGTGCCAGCAGGGTATCCGGGACAGGGTACAATGAGCAGTTCTTC.